The clone carrying this TCR beta chain has a count of ten or more. The data are from a study of Graves' ophthalmopathy and Graves' hyperthyroidism. Beta-chain TCR CDR3 regions were amplified from RNA transcripts. An opening RT-PCR round employed HTBI primers and preceded a second-round multiplex PCR. TCRdb reprocessed the multiplex PCR reads via MiXCR and lists one record per CDR3 protein. The data contain 350,000 to 400,000 distinct CDR3 sequences, about 17% of them seen just once; the ten biggest clones take up roughly 1.5%. Sequenced sample: peripheral blood. The TCR was taken from a woman aged 18-29 years with Graves' ophthalmopathy.

The CDR3 is CASSIGGTGYTEAFF. CDR3 nucleotide sequence: TGTGCCAGTAGTATTGGGGGGACAGGGTACACTGAAGCTTTCTTT. The rearrangement joins TRBV19 to TRBJ1-1; 9 nucleotides line up with TRBD1. The trim removed 3 bases at V and 3 bases at J, leaving 5 bases unmatched. This CDR3 has 15 residues. Per the germline V gene, CDR1 is LNHDA and CDR2 is SQIVND (reference sequence).